This entry features one TCR beta chain sequence. This specimen belongs to a study of T cell responses to AZD1222 COVID-19 vaccine. V was trimmed by 10 bases and J by 4 bases, leaving 17 bases between them. The length of the CDR3 is 14 residues. Germline V gene sequence: CDR1 MNHEY, CDR2 SMNVEV (reference sequence). Clones were sequenced by immunoSEQ multiplex PCR, and TCRdb holds only the in-frame ones, with some missing. The table includes about 150,000 clones, 75% to 90% detected once. The receptor was isolated from an adult who received the AZD1222 COVID-19 vaccine. Specimen: peripheral blood, collected 28 days after the second AZD1222 dose. This rearrangement joins TRBV27 to TRBJ1-5, with D unclear. The CDR3 loop is CATTGGRKNQPQHF. The CDR3 nucleotides read TGTGCCACCACCGGAGGGAGAAAAAATCAGCCCCAGCATTTT.